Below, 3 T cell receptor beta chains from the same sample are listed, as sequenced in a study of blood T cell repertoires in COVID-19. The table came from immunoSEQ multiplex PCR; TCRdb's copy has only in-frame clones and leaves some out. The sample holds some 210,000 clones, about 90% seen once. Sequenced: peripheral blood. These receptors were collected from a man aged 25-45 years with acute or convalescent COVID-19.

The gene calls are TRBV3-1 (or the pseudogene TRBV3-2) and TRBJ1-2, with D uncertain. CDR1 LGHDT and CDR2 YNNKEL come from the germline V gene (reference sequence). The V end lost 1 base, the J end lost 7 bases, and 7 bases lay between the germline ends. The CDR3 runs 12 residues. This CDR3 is CASSQVESGYTF. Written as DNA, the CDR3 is TGTGCCAGCAGCCAAGTCGAGTCTGGCTACACCTTC.

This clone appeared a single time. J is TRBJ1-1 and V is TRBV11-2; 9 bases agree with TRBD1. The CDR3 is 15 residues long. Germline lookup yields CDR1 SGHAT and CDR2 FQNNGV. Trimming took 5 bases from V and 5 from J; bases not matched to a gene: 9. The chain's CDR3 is CASSTQQGANTEAFF. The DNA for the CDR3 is TGTGCCAGCAGCACTCAACAGGGGGCAAATACTGAAGCTTTCTTT.

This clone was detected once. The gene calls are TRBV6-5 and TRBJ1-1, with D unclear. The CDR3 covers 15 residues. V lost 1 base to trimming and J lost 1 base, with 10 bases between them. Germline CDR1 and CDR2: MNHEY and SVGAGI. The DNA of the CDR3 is TGTGCCAGCAGTTACTTAACCCGGGGGAACACTGAAGCTTTCTTT. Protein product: CASSYLTRGNTEAFF.